Listed below are T cell receptor beta chains from one sample, sequenced in a study of vaccination and CD4 T cells after COVID-19. What these receptors recognize is not known. TCRdb called the PCR reads again in MiXCR, with one record for every CDR3 protein. This sample has over 15,000 distinct CDR3 sequences, with about 57% found just once. Specimen: CD4+ T cells from blood, cultured in vitro. The source is a human donor who had recovered from COVID-19. The CDR3 runs from the conserved cysteine through the conserved F or W. The D gene is left open where the match is weak. Clone size appears in some rows only: once, few, many, or a class for an expanded clone.

J gene	V gene	D gene	clone size	CDR3 protein	CDR3 DNA
TRBJ2-2	TRBV12-3/TRBV12-4	-	-	CASSGTVGTGELFF	TGTGCCAGCAGTGGGACGGTCGGGACCGGGGAGCTGTTTTTT
TRBJ1-5	TRBV18	TRBD1	-	CASSSGQGNQPQHF	TGTGCCAGCTCGTCGGGACAGGGGAATCAGCCCCAGCATTTT
TRBJ1-2	TRBV7-8	-	-	CASSLGGRSYYGYTF	TGTGCCAGCAGCTTAGGAGGGCGTTCATATTATGGCTACACCTTC
TRBJ1-2	TRBV6-5	-	-	CASSYPGGGEVNNGYTF	TGTGCCAGCAGTTATCCCGGGGGGGGCGAAGTGAATAATGGCTACACCTTC
TRBJ2-3	TRBV11-2	TRBD2	-	CASSLVGSGGHTDTQYF	TGTGCCAGCAGCTTAGTGGGTAGCGGGGGTCACACAGATACGCAGTATTTT
TRBJ1-1	TRBV15	-	-	CATSRDLGENTEAFF	TGTGCCACCAGCAGAGATCTAGGGGAGAACACTGAAGCTTTCTTT
TRBJ1-1	TRBV20-1	-	-	CSAPGTMNTEAFF	TGCAGTGCTCCGGGGACAATGAACACTGAAGCTTTCTTT
TRBJ2-5	TRBV20-1	-	few	CSTAAGGNQETQYF	TGCAGCACCGCGGCAGGGGGGAATCAAGAGACCCAGTACTTC
TRBJ1-2	TRBV30	TRBD1	-	CAWSGRTGEGYTF	TGTGCCTGGAGTGGTCGGACAGGGGAGGGCTACACCTTC
TRBJ2-7	TRBV30	TRBD1	-	CAWSVRDRGIYEQYF	TGTGCCTGGAGTGTCCGGGACAGGGGGATCTACGAGCAGTACTTC
TRBJ1-1	TRBV28	-	-	CASIGNTEAFF	TGTGCCAGCATTGGGAACACTGAAGCTTTCTTT
TRBJ1-5	TRBV12-3/TRBV12-4	-	-	CASSPDPQPQHF	TGTGCCAGCAGCCCCGACCCCCAGCCCCAGCATTTT
TRBJ1-2	TRBV11-2	TRBD1	few	CASSAGTGVWGYTF	TGTGCCAGCAGCGCCGGGACAGGGGTCTGGGGCTACACCTTC
TRBJ1-2	TRBV11-2	-	large	CASSFRVQGSFGYTF	TGTGCCAGCAGCTTTCGGGTACAGGGCTCGTTCGGCTACACCTTC
TRBJ1-2	TRBV5-1	-	-	CASSLEQNNYGYTF	TGCGCCAGCAGCTTGGAACAGAATAACTATGGCTACACCTTC
TRBJ2-5	TRBV20-1	-	-	CSVELLQETQYF	TGCAGTGTTGAACTCCTTCAAGAGACCCAGTACTTC
TRBJ1-2	TRBV27	-	few	CASSLNRVYGYTF	TGTGCCAGCAGTTTAAACAGGGTCTATGGCTACACCTTC
TRBJ1-5	TRBV6-2/TRBV6-3	-	few	CASSQGGPQHF	TGTGCCAGCAGCCAAGGGGGGCCCCAGCATTTT
TRBJ2-7	TRBV7-3	TRBD1	-	CASSGTGGAEQYF	TGTGCCAGCTCCGGGACAGGGGGAGCCGAGCAGTACTTC
TRBJ2-3	TRBV12-3/TRBV12-4	-	once	CASSLGEADTQYF	TGTGCCAGCAGTTTAGGGGAGGCAGATACGCAGTATTTT
TRBJ1-2	TRBV20-1	-	-	CSAKIDYGYTF	TGCAGTGCTAAAATTGACTATGGCTACACCTTC
TRBJ1-1	TRBV15	-	-	CATSRDGAKNTEAFF	TGTGCCACCAGCAGAGATGGAGCGAAGAACACTGAAGCTTTCTTT
TRBJ1-5	TRBV6-2/TRBV6-3	TRBD1	-	CASSPDRGHNQPQHF	TGTGCCAGCAGTCCGGACAGGGGTCACAATCAGCCCCAGCATTTT
TRBJ1-1	TRBV11-1	-	once	CASSLEMNTEAFF	TGTGCCAGCAGCTTAGAGATGAACACTGAAGCTTTCTTT
TRBJ1-2	TRBV19	TRBD1	-	CASSAAGTGRRYGYTF	TGTGCCAGTAGTGCCGCAGGGACAGGGCGCCGCTATGGCTACACCTTC
TRBJ1-3	TRBV7-9	-	few	CASSSGGNTIYF	TGTGCCAGCAGCTCCGGTGGAAACACCATATATTTT
TRBJ1-2	TRBV11-3	-	few	CASSSPRTYGYTF	TGTGCCAGCAGCTCACCGAGGACCTATGGCTACACCTTC
TRBJ2-3	TRBV24-1	-	-	CATSDGRYSTDTQYF	TGTGCCACCAGTGATGGCCGGTATAGCACAGATACGCAGTATTTT
TRBJ1-5	TRBV28	TRBD1	-	CASSLQGQGFQPQHF	TGTGCCAGCAGTTTACAGGGACAGGGGTTTCAGCCCCAGCATTTT
TRBJ1-1	TRBV6-4	-	-	CASLNITDRRNTEAFF	TGTGCCAGCCTCAACATCACCGACAGGCGGAACACTGAAGCTTTCTTT
TRBJ1-1	TRBV6-2/TRBV6-3	-	few	CASSYRGGRRLNTEAFF	TGTGCCAGCAGTTACAGGGGGGGTAGACGGTTGAACACTGAAGCTTTCTTT
TRBJ1-2	TRBV7-2	-	-	CASSSLGGRRDYGYTF	TGTGCCAGCAGCTCCCTCGGGGGCCGCAGAGACTATGGCTACACCTTC
TRBJ2-3	TRBV20-1	TRBD2	-	CSATPGLAGVLNGGDTQYF	TGCAGTGCAACCCCGGGACTAGCGGGAGTCCTCAACGGGGGAGATACGCAGTATTTT
TRBJ2-6	TRBV20-1	-	-	CSARVASSGANVLTF	TGCAGTGCTAGAGTCGCCAGCTCTGGGGCCAACGTCCTGACTTTC
TRBJ2-2	TRBV6-4	-	few	CASSDGGAGTGELFF	TGTGCCAGCAGTGACGGGGGGGCCGGAACCGGGGAGCTGTTTTTT
TRBJ2-2	TRBV2	-	-	CASSPFVPNTGELFF	TGTGCCAGCAGTCCTTTCGTACCGAACACCGGGGAGCTGTTTTTT
TRBJ1-2	TRBV6-1	-	-	CASSTGGSRSGYGYTF	TGTGCCAGCAGTACCGGGGGGTCCCGCTCCGGCTATGGCTACACCTTC
TRBJ1-3	TRBV30	TRBD1	-	CAWSRAGGGPGNTIYF	TGTGCCTGGAGTAGGGCAGGGGGTGGACCTGGAAACACCATATATTTT
TRBJ1-4	TRBV12-3/TRBV12-4	TRBD1	-	CASSIGQAEGEKLFF	TGTGCCAGCAGTATCGGACAGGCCGAAGGGGAAAAACTGTTTTTT
TRBJ2-4	TRBV6-1	TRBD1	-	CASSMDRGGRIQYF	TGTGCCAGCAGTATGGACAGGGGAGGAAGGATTCAGTACTTC
TRBJ1-6	TRBV27	TRBD1	few	CASSLSSDRGSSPLHF	TGTGCCAGCAGTTTATCGAGCGACAGGGGTAGTTCACCCCTCCACTTT
TRBJ2-3	TRBV12-3/TRBV12-4	-	few	CASSVGADTQYF	TGTGCCAGCAGCGTGGGAGCAGATACGCAGTATTTT
TRBJ2-5	TRBV20-1	TRBD2	-	CSAKIGGGPTETQYF	TGCAGTGCCAAAATAGGCGGGGGACCCACCGAGACCCAGTACTTC
TRBJ2-7	TRBV7-7	TRBD1	-	CASNTDREEYF	TGTGCTAGCAACACGGACAGGGAGGAGTACTTC
TRBJ2-7	TRBV30	-	few	CAWRVGTVSYEQYF	TGTGCCTGGAGGGTAGGGACGGTCTCCTACGAGCAGTACTTC
TRBJ1-5	TRBV2	-	-	CASKGRTGAQPQHF	TGTGCCAGCAAGGGAAGAACTGGGGCTCAGCCCCAGCATTTT
TRBJ1-6	TRBV7-2	-	medium-sized	CASSSDGRHSPLHF	TGTGCCAGCAGCTCGGACGGTAGGCATTCACCCCTCCACTTT
TRBJ1-5	TRBV20-1	-	-	CSAIGSQAPGAQHF	TGCAGTGCCATAGGATCCCAGGCACCCGGGGCCCAGCATTTT
TRBJ1-2	TRBV5-4	TRBD1	-	CASSLGSGGTYGYTF	TGTGCCAGCAGCTTGGGATCAGGGGGGACCTATGGCTACACCTTC
TRBJ2-1	TRBV20-1	-	-	CSARASGSMRAYNEQFF	TGCAGTGCTAGAGCCTCGGGATCCATGAGGGCCTACAATGAGCAGTTCTTC
TRBJ2-5	TRBV24-1	TRBD1	few	CATSEQQGAKETQYF	TGTGCCACCAGTGAGCAACAGGGGGCGAAAGAGACCCAGTACTTC
TRBJ1-5	TRBV5-1	-	-	CTSSLNPNQPQHF	TGCACCAGCAGCCTGAACCCCAATCAGCCCCAGCATTTT